These 11 T cell receptor beta chains came from one sample sequenced in a study of PD-1 blockade in classical Hodgkin lymphoma. Each patient relapsed following autologous stem cell transplantation, and prior brentuximab vedotin exposure differed. Assay used: immunoSEQ multiplex PCR; TCRdb lists only in-frame clones, some missing. The repertoire includes about 94,000 clones, 89% of them detected once, and over 8.5% sits in the top ten. The sequences come from peripheral blood mononuclear cells (PBMCs), collected before the second cycle of nivolumab. The receptor set was obtained from a human donor with classical Hodgkin lymphoma.

This rearrangement joins TRBV5-8 to TRBJ2-3, with D unresolved. Germline V lookup: CDR1 SGHTS, CDR2 YDEGEE. Between the trimmed V and J ends, which lost 4 bases and 0 bases, there was a span of 15 bases. The CDR3 is 16 amino acids. This CDR3 reads CASSPRTFTSTDTQYF. Written as DNA, the CDR3 is TGTGCCAGCAGCCCCAGGACGTTTACTAGCACAGATACGCAGTATTTT.

J is TRBJ2-7 and V is TRBV2; D is ambiguous. The germline CDR1 and CDR2 sequences are SNHLY and FYNNEI. V was pared by 4 bases and J by 4 bases, with 5 bases between. This CDR3 comprises 11 residues. In nucleotides, the CDR3 is TGTGCCAGCAGTGTAAGTTACGAGCAGTACTTC. It specifies CASSVSYEQYF.

This chain connects TRBV2 to TRBJ1-3, with TRBD1 matching over 8 bases. The germline gives CDR1 SNHLY, CDR2 FYNNEI. This CDR3 comprises 16 residues. V gave up 6 bases and J gave up 1 base; unmatched junction bases: 8. CDR3 protein: CASSGPGQDSGNTIYF. The CDR3 DNA follows: TGTGCCAGCAGCGGACCGGGACAGGATTCTGGAAACACCATATATTTT.

The J gene is TRBJ2-7, the V gene TRBV7-6; tentatively, D is TRBD2 (5 bases). This CDR3 has 13 amino acids. Germline V gene data show CDR1 as SGHVS and CDR2 as FNYEAQ. V lost 0 bases to trimming and J lost 3 bases, with 6 bases between them. The CDR3 nucleotides read TGTGCCAGCAGCTTAGCCGGGAACTACGAGCAGTACTTC. This codes for CASSLAGNYEQYF. Together with reference TRBV7-6 and TRBJ2-7, the CDR3 gives the full variable domain: GAGVSQSPRYKVTKRGQDVALRCDPISGHVSLYWYRQALGQGPEFLTYFNYEAQQDKSGLPNDRFSAERPEGSISTLTIQRTEQRDSAMYRCASSLAGNYEQYFGPGTRLTVT.

The chain has TRBV5-1 and TRBJ2-1; a weak D match, TRBD2 (5 bases). The germline CDR1 and CDR2 sequences are SGHRS and YFSETQ. This CDR3 has 16 amino acids. Trimming shortened V by 1 base and J by 2 bases, and 13 bases separated the two germline ends. The CDR3 loop is CASSLSGDLTYNEQFF. In nucleotides, the CDR3 is TGCGCCAGCAGCTTGTCCGGGGATTTAACCTACAATGAGCAGTTCTTC.

The rearrangement links TRBV29-1 to TRBJ1-5; 7 nucleotides align to TRBD1. The CDR3 runs to 13 residues. J gave up 4 bases and V 4 bases, and 4 bases lay outside the gene matches. Germline values: CDR1 SQVTM, CDR2 ANQGSEA. Here the CDR3 DNA reads TGCAGCGTTGCGACAGGGAGTAATCAGCCCCAGCATTTT. As protein: CSVATGSNQPQHF.

The rearrangement uses TRBV19 and TRBJ2-1, with TRBD1 matching over 10 bases. The CDR3 runs 15 residues. The V gene end was trimmed by 9 bases and the J gene end by 2 bases; junction bases not matched to a gene: 7. Germline CDR1 and CDR2: LNHDA and SQIVND (reference sequence). The CDR3 coding sequence is TGTGCCAGCCAAATAGGGACAGGGGCCTACAATGAGCAGTTCTTC. Amino acids: CASQIGTGAYNEQFF.

V is TRBV10-3 and J is TRBJ2-5; perhaps TRBD2 as D (6 bases). The germline V gene has CDR1 ENHRY and CDR2 SYGVKD. V was shortened by 9 bases and J by 2 bases, with 10 bases between the two germline ends. CDR3 length: 12 residues. CDR3 in DNA: TGTGCCATAGGGACTGTACAAGAGACCCAGTACTTC. Translating it yields CAIGTVQETQYF.

The chain combines TRBV6-1 with TRBJ2-5; D is ambiguous. The CDR3 loop spans 11 amino acids. V lost 5 bases, J lost 5 bases, and 6 bases lay in between. The germline CDR1 and CDR2 sequences are MNHNS and SASEGT. The chain's CDR3 is CASSRLETQYF. DNA of the CDR3: TGTGCCAGCAGTAGGCTTGAGACCCAGTACTTC.

The V gene is TRBV6-1, the J gene TRBJ2-3; TRBD2 matches 7 bases. The CDR3 contains 15 residues. J lost 1 base, V lost 3 bases, and 4 bases had no gene match. CDR1 is MNHNS, CDR2 SASEGT, per germline. The CDR3 bases are TGTGCCAGCAGTGACCGGGGGGTGGGCACAGATACGCAGTATTTT. It codes for CASSDRGVGTDTQYF.

The chain is built from TRBV19 and TRBJ1-1; D remains ambiguous. The V end lost 4 bases, the J end lost 6 bases, and 12 bases lay between the germline ends. CDR3 size: 13 residues. Germline CDR1 is LNHDA and CDR2 is SQIVND (reference sequence). CDR3 loop: CASSKLLGSEAFF. In DNA, the CDR3 is TGTGCCAGTAGTAAACTACTCGGGTCTGAAGCTTTCTTT.